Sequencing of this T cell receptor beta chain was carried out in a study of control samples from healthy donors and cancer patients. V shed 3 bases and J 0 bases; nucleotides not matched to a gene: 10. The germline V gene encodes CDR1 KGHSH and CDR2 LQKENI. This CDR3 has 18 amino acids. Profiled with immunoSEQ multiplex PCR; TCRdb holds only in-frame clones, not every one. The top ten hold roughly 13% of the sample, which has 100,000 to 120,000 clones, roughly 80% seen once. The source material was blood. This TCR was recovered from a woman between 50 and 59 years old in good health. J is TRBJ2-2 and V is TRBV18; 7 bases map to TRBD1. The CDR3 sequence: CASSPWTGRSANTGELFF. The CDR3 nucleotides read TGTGCCAGCTCACCTTGGACAGGCCGATCCGCGAACACCGGGGAGCTGTTTTTT.